This TCR beta chain was documented in a study of OX40 agonist ivuxolimab in advanced cancers. CDR3 length equals 16 residues. CDR1 is SGHRS and CDR2 is YFSETQ in the germline V gene. Trimming stripped 0 bases from V and 7 bases from J, with 17 bases between. On this clone: Antigen: not known.

The assay was immunoSEQ multiplex PCR, and TCRdb's table has in-frame clones only and misses some. The table lists tens of thousands of clones, roughly 81% of them singletons, with 5% in the top ten. Whole-study results and caveats: At doses 0.1 to 3.0 mg/kg, CD4+ and CD8+ clones expanded.

This chain connects TRBV5-1 to TRBJ2-1; D is undetermined. This TCR came from an adult with an advanced solid tumor such as melanoma, head and neck, liver or kidney cancer. Source: CD4+ or CD8+ T cells sorted from blood, taken in a trial of the OX40 agonist ivuxolimab. The CDR3 spells CASSLALSTVTNEQFF. The CDR3 coding sequence is TGCGCCAGCAGCTTGGCGCTCTCGACGGTGACGAATGAGCAGTTCTTC.